This T cell receptor beta chain was captured by sequencing in a study of blood T cell repertoires in COVID-19. Across the whole study: Samples of COVID-19 (acute and convalescent) were obtained from the United States, Italy and Spain. The cDNA or gDNA used as material had been derived from T cells, B-cell-depleted T cells, or PBMCs.

The CDR3 is made up of 13 amino acids. V lost 2 bases to trimming and J lost 4 bases, with 9 bases between them. CDR1 is MDHEN and CDR2 is SYDVKM in the germline V gene. In the original analysis: Reference gene primer amplification yielded estimated nucleated cell counts. Sequenced by immunoSEQ multiplex PCR; TCRdb stores in-frame clones only, minus some. That table gives V, J and clone size, and the DNA gave D and trimming. The data show 150,000 or so clones, around 88% seen once. Recruited during active infection, patients (from Seattle) were subsequently followed longitudinally. This clone was seen only a few times.

Sequencing was done on a sample of peripheral blood. This clonotype was obtained from a man in his 60s with COVID-19, enrolled during active disease. V usage is TRBV28 and J usage is TRBJ2-7; D gene ambiguous. The CDR3 DNA reads as TGTGCCAGCAGTTTAGTGGGCCCGTACGAGCAGTACTTC. Amino acids: CASSLVGPYEQYF. Looking up the rest from reference TRBV28 and TRBJ2-7 gives the full variable domain: DVKVTQSSRYLVKRTGEKVFLECVQDMDHENMFWYRQDPGLGLRLIYFSYDVKMKEKGDIPEGYSVSREKKERFSLILESASTNQTSMYLCASSLVGPYEQYFGPGTRLTVT.